The source of this T cell receptor beta chain is a study of cytomegalovirus exposure and HLA in healthy donors. V lost 1 base to trimming and J lost 3 bases, with 13 bases between them. This CDR3 is built from 16 residues. Germline-derived CDR1 and CDR2 are SGHTA and FQGTGA. In the PCR, 60 Vbeta and 13 Jbeta primers were used. Authors' data handling: Later, an analysis found 80 million or so unique TCR beta chains, and roughly 10 million of these were shared. Sequenced by immunoSEQ multiplex PCR; TCRdb stores in-frame clones only, minus some. V and J calls and clone size are those listed in that table; D and trimming were worked out from the DNA. The profile shows 90,000 to 100,000 clones, roughly three quarters of them singletons.

The material sequenced was PBMCs. This rearrangement joins TRBV7-3 to TRBJ2-1, with a tentative D call TRBD1 (5 bases). This TCR was sampled from a man aged 35-49 years in good health and CMV-seronegative. CDR3 sequence reads: CASSLRAGDSYNEQFF. The DNA for the CDR3 is TGTGCCAGCAGCTTAAGGGCCGGAGACAGCTACAATGAGCAGTTCTTC. Supplemented by reference TRBV7-3 and TRBJ2-1, the full variable domain reads GAGVSQTPSNKVTEKGKYVELRCDPISGHTALYWYRQSLGQGPEFLIYFQGTGAADDSGLPNDRFFAVRPEGSVSTLKIQRTERGDSAVYLCASSLRAGDSYNEQFFGPGTRLTVL.